This T cell receptor beta chain derives from a study of early T cells in non-severe SARS-CoV-2 infection. Germline assignment: CDR1 MNHNS and CDR2 SASEGT. After removal of 6 bases from V and 8 bases from J, the junction contained 9 bases not matched to a gene. The CDR3 extends over 14 amino acids. In its sample, this clonotype was seen many times. TCRdb reprocessed the 5' RACE reads with MiXCR, giving one entry per CDR3 protein. In the table there are fewer than 50,000 distinct CDR3 sequences, approximately 4% of which are singletons. Sequenced sample: whole blood. This sequence originates from an adult who was a healthcare worker with PCR-confirmed SARS-CoV-2 infection or an uninfected control (not recorded which). The chain is built from TRBV6-1 and TRBJ2-1; 8 bases are a match to TRBD2. In DNA, the CDR3 is TGTGCCAGCAGCACCGGGACTAGTCTCTATGAGCAGTTCTTC. Translating gives CASSTGTSLYEQFF.